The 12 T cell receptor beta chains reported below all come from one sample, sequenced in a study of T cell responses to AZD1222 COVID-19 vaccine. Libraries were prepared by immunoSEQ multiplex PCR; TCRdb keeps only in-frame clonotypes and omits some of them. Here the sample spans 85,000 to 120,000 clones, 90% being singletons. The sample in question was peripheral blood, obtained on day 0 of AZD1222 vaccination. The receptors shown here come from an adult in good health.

The CDR3 nucleotides are TGTGCCAGTACCCCAAGAGGGGGCTATCAGCCCCAGCATTTT. The encoded protein is CASTPRGGYQPQHF. This chain joins TRBV19 and TRBJ1-5; 7 bases are shared with TRBD1. The germline gives CDR1 LNHDA, CDR2 SQIVND (reference sequence). V trimming: 7 bases; J trimming: 5 bases; junction bases outside the gene matches: 8. The CDR3 consists of 14 residues.

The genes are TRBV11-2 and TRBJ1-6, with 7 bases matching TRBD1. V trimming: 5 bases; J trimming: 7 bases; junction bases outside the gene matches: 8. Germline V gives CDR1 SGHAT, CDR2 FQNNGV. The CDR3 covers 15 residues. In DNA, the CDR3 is TGTGCCAGCAGCCAGGGGGGCGGAGGGAATTCACCCCTCCACTTT. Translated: CASSQGGGGNSPLHF.

As DNA, the CDR3 is TGTGCCAGCAGCCCTGAGACTTACGAGCAGTACTTC. It translates to CASSPETYEQYF. The V and J genes are TRBV7-8 and TRBJ2-7; D ambiguous. The CDR3 runs 12 residues. The germline V gene encodes CDR1 SGHVS and CDR2 FQNEAQ. Between the trimmed V and J ends, which lost 5 bases and 4 bases, there was a span of 9 bases.

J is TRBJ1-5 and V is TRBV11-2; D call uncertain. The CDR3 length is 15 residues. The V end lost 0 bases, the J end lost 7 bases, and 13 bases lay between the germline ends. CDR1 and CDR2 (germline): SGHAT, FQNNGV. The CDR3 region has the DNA TGTGCCAGCAGCTTAGATGGTTTGGGGAACCAGCCCCAGCATTTT. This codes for CASSLDGLGNQPQHF.

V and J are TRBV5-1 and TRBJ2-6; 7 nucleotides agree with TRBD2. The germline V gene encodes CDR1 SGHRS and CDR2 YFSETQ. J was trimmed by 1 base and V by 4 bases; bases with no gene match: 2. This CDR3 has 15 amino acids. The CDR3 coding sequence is TGCGCCAGCAGCGCGGGAGCTTCTGGGGCCAACGTCCTGACTTTC. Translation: CASSAGASGANVLTF.

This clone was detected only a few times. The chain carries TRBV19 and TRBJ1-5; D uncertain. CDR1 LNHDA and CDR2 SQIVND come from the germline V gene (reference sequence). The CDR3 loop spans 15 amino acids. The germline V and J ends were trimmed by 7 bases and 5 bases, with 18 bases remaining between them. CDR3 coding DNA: TGTGCCAGTACCCCTCTCGGGAGGTCGGATCAGCCCCAGCATTTT. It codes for CASTPLGRSDQPQHF.

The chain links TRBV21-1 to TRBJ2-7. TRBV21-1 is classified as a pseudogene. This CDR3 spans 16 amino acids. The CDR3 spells CASSRGLARGSYEQYF. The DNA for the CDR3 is TGTGCCAGCAGCCGGGGGCTAGCGCGGGGTTCCTACGAGCAGTACTTC.

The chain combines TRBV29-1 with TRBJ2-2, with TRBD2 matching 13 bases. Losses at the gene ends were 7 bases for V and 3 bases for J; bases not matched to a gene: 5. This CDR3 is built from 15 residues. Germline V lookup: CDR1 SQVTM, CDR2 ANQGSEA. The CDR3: CSARGLAGDTGELFF. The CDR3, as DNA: TGCAGCGCCCGAGGACTAGCGGGGGACACCGGGGAGCTGTTTTTT.

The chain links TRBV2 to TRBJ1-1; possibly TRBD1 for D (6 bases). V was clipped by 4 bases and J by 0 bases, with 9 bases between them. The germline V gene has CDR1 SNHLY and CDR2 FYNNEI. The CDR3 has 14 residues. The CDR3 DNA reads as TGTGCCAGCAGTGGGACAGTACTGAACACTGAAGCTTTCTTT. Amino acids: CASSGTVLNTEAFF.

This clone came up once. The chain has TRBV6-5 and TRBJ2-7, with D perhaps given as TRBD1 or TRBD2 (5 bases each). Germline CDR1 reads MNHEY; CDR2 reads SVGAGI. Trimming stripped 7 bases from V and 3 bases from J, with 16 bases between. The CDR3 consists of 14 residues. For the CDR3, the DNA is TGTGCCAGCAAGAGGGCAGACAGTAACTACGAGCAGTACTTC. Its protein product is CASKRADSNYEQYF.

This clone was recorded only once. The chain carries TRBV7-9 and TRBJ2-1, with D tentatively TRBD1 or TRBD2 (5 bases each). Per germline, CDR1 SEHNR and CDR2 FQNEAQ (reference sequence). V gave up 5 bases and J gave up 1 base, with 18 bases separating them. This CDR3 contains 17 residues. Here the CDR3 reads CASSPLPRDGSYNEQFF. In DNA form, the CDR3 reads TGTGCCAGCAGCCCCCTTCCCCGGGACGGGTCCTACAATGAGCAGTTCTTC.

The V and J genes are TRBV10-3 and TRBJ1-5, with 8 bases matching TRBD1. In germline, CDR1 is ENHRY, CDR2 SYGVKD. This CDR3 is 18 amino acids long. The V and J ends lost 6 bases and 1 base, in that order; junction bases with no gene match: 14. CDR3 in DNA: TGTGCCATCAGCGAGGACAGGGATGGGAGCAGAAGCAATCAGCCCCAGCATTTT. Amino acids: CAISEDRDGSRSNQPQHF.